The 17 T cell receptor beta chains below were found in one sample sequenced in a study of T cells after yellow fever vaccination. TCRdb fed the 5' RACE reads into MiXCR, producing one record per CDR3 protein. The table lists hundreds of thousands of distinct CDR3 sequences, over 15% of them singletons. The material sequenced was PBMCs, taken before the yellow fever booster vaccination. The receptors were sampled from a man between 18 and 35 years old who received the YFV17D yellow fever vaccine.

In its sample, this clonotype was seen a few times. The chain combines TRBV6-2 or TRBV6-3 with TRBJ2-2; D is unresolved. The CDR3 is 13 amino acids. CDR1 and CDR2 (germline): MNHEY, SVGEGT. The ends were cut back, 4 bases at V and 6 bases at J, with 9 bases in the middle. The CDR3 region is CASSWVYAGELFF. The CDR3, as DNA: TGTGCCAGCAGTTGGGTGTACGCCGGGGAGCTGTTTTTT.

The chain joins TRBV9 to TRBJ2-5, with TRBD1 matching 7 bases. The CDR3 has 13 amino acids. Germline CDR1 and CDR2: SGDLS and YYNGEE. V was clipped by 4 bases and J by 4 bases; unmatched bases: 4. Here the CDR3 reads CASSRQGVETQYF. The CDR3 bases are TGTGCCAGCAGCCGTCAGGGGGTAGAGACCCAGTACTTC.

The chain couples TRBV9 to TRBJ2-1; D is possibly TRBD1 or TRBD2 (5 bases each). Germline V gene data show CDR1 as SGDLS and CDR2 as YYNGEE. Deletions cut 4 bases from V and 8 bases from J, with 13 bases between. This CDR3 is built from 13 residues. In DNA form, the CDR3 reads TGTGCCAGCAGCCCCCCGGTGGGGGATGAGCAGTTCTTC. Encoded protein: CASSPPVGDEQFF. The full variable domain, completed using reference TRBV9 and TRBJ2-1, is DSGVTQTPKHLITATGQRVTLRCSPRSGDLSVYWYQQSLDQGLQFLIQYYNGEERAKGNILERFSAQQFPDLHSELNLSSLELGDSALYFCASSPPVGDEQFFGPGTRLTVL.

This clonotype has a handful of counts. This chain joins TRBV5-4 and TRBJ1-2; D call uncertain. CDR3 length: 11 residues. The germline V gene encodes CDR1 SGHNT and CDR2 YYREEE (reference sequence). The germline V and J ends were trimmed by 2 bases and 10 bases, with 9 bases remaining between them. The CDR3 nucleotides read TGTGCCAGCAGCTTCATGGTAGACTACACCTTC. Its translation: CASSFMVDYTF.

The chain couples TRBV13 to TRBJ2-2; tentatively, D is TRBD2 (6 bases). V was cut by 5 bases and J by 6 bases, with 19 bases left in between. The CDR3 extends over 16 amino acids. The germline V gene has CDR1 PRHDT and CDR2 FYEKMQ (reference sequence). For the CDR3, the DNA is TGTGCCAGCAGCGGGGGAGCGGCGGGGTCTGCCGGGGAGCTGTTTTTT. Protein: CASSGGAAGSAGELFF. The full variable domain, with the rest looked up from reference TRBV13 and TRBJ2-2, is AAGVIQSPRHLIKEKRETATLKCYPIPRHDTVYWYQQGPGQDPQFLISFYEKMQSDKGSIPDRFSAQQFSDYHSELNMSSLELGDSALYFCASSGGAAGSAGELFFGEGSRLTVL.

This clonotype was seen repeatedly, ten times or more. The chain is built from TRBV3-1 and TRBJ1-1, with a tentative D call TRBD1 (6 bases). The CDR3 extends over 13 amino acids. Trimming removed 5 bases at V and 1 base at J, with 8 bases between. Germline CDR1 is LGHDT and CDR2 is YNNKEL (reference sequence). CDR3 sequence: CASSLGQNTEAFF. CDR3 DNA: TGTGCCAGCAGCTTGGGACAGAACACTGAAGCTTTCTTT.

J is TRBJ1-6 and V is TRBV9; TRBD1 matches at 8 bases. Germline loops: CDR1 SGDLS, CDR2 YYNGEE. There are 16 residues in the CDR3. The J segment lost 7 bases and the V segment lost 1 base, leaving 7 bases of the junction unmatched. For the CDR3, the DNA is TGTGCCAGCAGCGTAAAACGGGACAGGAGAAATTCACCCCTCCACTTT. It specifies CASSVKRDRRNSPLHF.

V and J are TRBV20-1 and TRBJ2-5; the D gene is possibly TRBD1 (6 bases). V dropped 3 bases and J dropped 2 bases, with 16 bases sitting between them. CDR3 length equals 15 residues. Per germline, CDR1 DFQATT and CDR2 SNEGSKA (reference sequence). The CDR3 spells CSASDPGTPQETQYF. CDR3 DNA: TGCAGTGCTAGTGACCCCGGGACACCACAAGAGACCCAGTACTTC.

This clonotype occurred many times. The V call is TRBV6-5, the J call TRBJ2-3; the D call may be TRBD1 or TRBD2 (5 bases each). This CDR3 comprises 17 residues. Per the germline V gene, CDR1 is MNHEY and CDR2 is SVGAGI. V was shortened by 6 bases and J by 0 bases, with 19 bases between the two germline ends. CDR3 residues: CASSYGQTGTSTDTQYF. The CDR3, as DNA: TGTGCCAGCAGCTACGGCCAAACCGGGACCAGCACAGATACGCAGTATTTT.

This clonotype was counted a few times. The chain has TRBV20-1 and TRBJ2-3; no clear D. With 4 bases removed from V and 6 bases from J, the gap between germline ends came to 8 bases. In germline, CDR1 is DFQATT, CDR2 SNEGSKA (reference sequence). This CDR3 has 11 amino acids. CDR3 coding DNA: TGCAGTGCTATCGTACTCGATACGCAGTATTTT. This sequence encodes CSAIVLDTQYF.

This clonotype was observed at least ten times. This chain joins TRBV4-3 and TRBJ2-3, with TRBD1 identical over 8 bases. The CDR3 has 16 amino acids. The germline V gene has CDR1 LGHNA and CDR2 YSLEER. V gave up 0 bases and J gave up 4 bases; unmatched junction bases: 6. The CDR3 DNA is TGCGCCAGCAGCCAAGATCTAGGACAGGGATCAGATACGCAGTATTTT. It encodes CASSQDLGQGSDTQYF.

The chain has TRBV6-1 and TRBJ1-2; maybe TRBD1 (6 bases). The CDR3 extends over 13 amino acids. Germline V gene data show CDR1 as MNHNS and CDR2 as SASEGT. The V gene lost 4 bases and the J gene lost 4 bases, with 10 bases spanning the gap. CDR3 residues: CASSVGQIYGYTF. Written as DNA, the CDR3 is TGTGCCAGCAGTGTAGGACAGATCTATGGCTACACCTTC.

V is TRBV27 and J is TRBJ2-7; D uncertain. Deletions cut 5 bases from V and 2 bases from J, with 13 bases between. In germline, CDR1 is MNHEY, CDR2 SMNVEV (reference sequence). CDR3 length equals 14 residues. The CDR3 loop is CASSPTDGPYEQYF. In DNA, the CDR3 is TGTGCCAGCAGTCCTACAGACGGTCCCTACGAGCAGTACTTC.

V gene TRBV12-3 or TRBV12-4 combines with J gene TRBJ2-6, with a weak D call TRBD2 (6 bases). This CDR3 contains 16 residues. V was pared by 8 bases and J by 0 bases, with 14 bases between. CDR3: CASRRGGISGANVLTF. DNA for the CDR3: TGTGCCAGCCGGAGGGGCGGTATCTCTGGGGCCAACGTCCTGACTTTC.

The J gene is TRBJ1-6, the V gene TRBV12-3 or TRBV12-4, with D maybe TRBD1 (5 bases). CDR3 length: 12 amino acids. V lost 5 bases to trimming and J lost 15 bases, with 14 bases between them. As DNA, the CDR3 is TGTGCCAGCAGTCCCCACCCGGGACTCCTCCACTTT. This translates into CASSPHPGLLHF.

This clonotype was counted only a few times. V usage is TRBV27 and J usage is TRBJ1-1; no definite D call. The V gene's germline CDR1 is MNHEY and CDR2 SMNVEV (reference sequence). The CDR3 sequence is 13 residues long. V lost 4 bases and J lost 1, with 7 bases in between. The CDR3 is CASSWWGNTEAFF. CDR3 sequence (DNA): TGTGCCAGCAGTTGGTGGGGGAACACTGAAGCTTTCTTT.

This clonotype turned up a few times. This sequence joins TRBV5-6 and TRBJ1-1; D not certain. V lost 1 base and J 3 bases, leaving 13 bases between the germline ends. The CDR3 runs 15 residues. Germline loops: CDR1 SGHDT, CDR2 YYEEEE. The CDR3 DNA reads TGTGCCAGCAGCTTGTTAGAGGGTCCCGACACTGAAGCTTTCTTT. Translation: CASSLLEGPDTEAFF.